This T cell receptor (beta chain) was recovered during a study of shared T cell receptors in the human thymus. Profiling relied on immunoSEQ multiplex PCR, and the TCRdb table lists in-frame clones only, not all of them. Here the sample spans about 380,000 clones, 95% being singletons. The germline V and J ends were trimmed by 2 bases and 0 bases, with 14 bases remaining between them. CDR3 length equals 17 residues. Germline CDR1 and CDR2: MDHEN and SYDVKM. The V and J genes are TRBV28 and TRBJ1-5; no definite D call. The sequence was collected from a human donor. What was sequenced was thymocytes. Here the CDR3 reads CASSLRPPGHSNQPQHF. CDR3 bases: TGTGCCAGCAGTTTAAGGCCCCCCGGGCATAGCAATCAGCCCCAGCATTTT.